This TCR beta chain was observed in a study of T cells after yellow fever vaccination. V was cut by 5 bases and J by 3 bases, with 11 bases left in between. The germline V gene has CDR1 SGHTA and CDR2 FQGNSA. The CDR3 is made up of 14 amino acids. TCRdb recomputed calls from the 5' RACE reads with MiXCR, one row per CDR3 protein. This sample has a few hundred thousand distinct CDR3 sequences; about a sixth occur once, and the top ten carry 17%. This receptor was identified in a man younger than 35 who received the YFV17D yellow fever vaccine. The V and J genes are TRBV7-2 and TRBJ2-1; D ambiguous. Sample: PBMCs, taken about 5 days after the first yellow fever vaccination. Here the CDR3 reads CASSQDPLYNEQFF. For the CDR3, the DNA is TGTGCCAGCAGCCAGGACCCGCTCTACAATGAGCAGTTCTTC.